One sample yielded the 2 T cell receptor beta chains listed below, sequenced in a study of blood T cell repertoires in COVID-19. TCRdb keeps only in-frame clones here, not all; method: immunoSEQ multiplex PCR. The sample has about 240,000 clones; approximately 78% are singletons. Input material: peripheral blood. These receptors all come from a woman aged 60-70 years with active or convalescent COVID-19.

The chain combines TRBV27 with TRBJ1-2; 8 bases are shared with TRBD1. With 5 bases clipped from V and 5 bases from J, the junction kept 10 bases outside the gene matches. The CDR3 contains 15 residues. Looked up from germline, CDR1 is MNHEY and CDR2 is SMNVEV (reference sequence). The CDR3 spells CASSPRTGLGYGYTF. The CDR3 nucleotides read TGTGCCAGCAGTCCACGGACAGGGTTGGGGTATGGCTACACCTTC.

The chain joins TRBV5-1 to TRBJ2-2; TRBD2 might be the D (5 bases). Per germline, CDR1 SGHRS and CDR2 YFSETQ. Trimming took off 0 bases at V and 5 bases at J, with 11 bases between the two ends. The length of the CDR3 is 15 residues. The CDR3, as DNA: TGCGCCAGCAGCTTGGGGTTCGGAGGAACCGGGGAGCTGTTTTTT. Protein sequence: CASSLGFGGTGELFF.